The rows below give T cell receptor beta chains drawn from one sample of a study of TIL therapy for anti-PD-1-resistant metastatic lung cancer. The protocol was immunoSEQ multiplex PCR, while the TCRdb copy is restricted to in-frame clones and leaves out a portion. The sample consists of around 26,000 clones, about 63% of them appearing once. The input for sequencing was tumor tissue, taken at baseline. All receptors derive from a woman aged 30-79 years with non-small cell lung cancer. Each CDR3 is given with its conserved first and last residue. A D gene is named only where the DNA matches it firmly. Clone size, where shown, is once, few, many, or a class for clones that have expanded.

V gene: TRBV19
J gene: TRBJ2-7
clone size: few
D gene: NA
CDR3 DNA: TGTGCCAGTAGTATAGACCACGAGCAGTACTTC
CDR3 protein: CASSIDHEQYF

V gene: TRBV7-2
J gene: TRBJ2-7
clone size: NA
D gene: NA
CDR3 DNA: TGTGCCAGCAGCTTGGGGCTAGAAAGCTACGAGCAGTACTTC
CDR3 protein: CASSLGLESYEQYF

V gene: TRBV19
J gene: TRBJ1-1
clone size: NA
D gene: NA
CDR3 DNA: TGTGCCAGTTCGATGACAGTCAAGAACACTGAAGCTTTCTTT
CDR3 protein: CASSMTVKNTEAFF

V gene: TRBV6-6
J gene: TRBJ2-2
clone size: few
D gene: NA
CDR3 DNA: TGTGCCAGCAGTCAACTGGGCGGCGGGGAGCTGTTTTTT
CDR3 protein: CASSQLGGGELFF

V gene: TRBV29-1
J gene: TRBJ1-1
clone size: large
D gene: TRBD1
CDR3 DNA: TGCAGCGAACGGGACAGAAATAAGAACACTGAAGCTTTCTTT
CDR3 protein: CSERDRNKNTEAFF

V gene: TRBV27
J gene: TRBJ2-7
clone size: medium-sized
D gene: NA
CDR3 DNA: TGTGCCAGCACCCGGACCTCAGCTTCCTACGAGCAGTACTTC
CDR3 protein: CASTRTSASYEQYF

V gene: TRBV6-6
J gene: TRBJ1-1
clone size: NA
D gene: NA
CDR3 DNA: TGTGCCAGCTGGGGGACAGAAGCTTTCTTT
CDR3 protein: CASWGTEAFF

V gene: TRBV6-5
J gene: TRBJ2-7
clone size: NA
D gene: NA
CDR3 DNA: TGTGCCAGCAGTGGGGGGCTTCCAGGCGAGCAGTACTTC
CDR3 protein: CASSGGLPGEQYF

V gene: TRBV7-8
J gene: TRBJ2-5
clone size: NA
D gene: TRBD1
CDR3 DNA: TGTGCCAGCAGCTTCGGGACAGGGGGCCCTCAAGAGACCCAGTACTTC
CDR3 protein: CASSFGTGGPQETQYF

V gene: TRBV19
J gene: TRBJ1-5
clone size: NA
D gene: NA
CDR3 DNA: TGTGCCAGTAGTATAGAAGGCAATCAGCCCCAGCATTTT
CDR3 protein: CASSIEGNQPQHF